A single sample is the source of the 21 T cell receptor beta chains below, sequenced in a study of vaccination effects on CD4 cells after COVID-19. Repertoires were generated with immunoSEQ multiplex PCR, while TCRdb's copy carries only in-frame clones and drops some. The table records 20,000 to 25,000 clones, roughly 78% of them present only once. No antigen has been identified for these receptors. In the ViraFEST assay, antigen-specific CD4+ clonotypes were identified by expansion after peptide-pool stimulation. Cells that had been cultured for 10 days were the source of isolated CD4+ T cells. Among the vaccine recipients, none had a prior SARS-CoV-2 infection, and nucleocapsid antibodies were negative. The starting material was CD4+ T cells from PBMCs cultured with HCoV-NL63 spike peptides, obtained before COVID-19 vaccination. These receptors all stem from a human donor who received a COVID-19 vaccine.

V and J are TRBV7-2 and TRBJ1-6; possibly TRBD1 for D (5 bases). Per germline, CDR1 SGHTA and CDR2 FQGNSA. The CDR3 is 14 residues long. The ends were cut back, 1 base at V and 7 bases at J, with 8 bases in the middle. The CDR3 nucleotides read TGTGCCAGCAGCTTAGAGGGGAAGAATTCACCCCTCCACTTT. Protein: CASSLEGKNSPLHF.

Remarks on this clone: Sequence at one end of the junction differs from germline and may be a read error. The CDR3 coding sequence is TGTGCCAGCAGCGAAGGACTGAGCAATCAGCCCCAGCATTTT. Translating gives CASSEGLSNQPQHF. The chain uses TRBV2 and TRBJ1-5; no clear D gene. The CDR3 is made up of 14 amino acids. The germline gives CDR1 SNHLY, CDR2 FYNNEI.

The CDR3 loop reads CASRTGGPSYEQYF. The CDR3 coding sequence is TGTGCCAGCAGAACAGGGGGACCATCCTACGAGCAGTACTTC. V gene TRBV7-9 combines with J gene TRBJ2-7; 8 nucleotides agree with TRBD1. CDR1 and CDR2 (germline): SEHNR, FQNEAQ (reference sequence). This CDR3 comprises 14 residues. V trimming: 6 bases; J trimming: 1 base; junction bases outside the gene matches: 5.

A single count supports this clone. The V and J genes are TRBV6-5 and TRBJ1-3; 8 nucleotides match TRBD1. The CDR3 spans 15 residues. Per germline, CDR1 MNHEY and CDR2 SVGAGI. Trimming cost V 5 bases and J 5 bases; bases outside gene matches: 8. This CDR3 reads CASSQYTGGRNTIYF. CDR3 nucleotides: TGTGCCAGCAGTCAGTATACAGGGGGAAGAAACACCATATATTTT.

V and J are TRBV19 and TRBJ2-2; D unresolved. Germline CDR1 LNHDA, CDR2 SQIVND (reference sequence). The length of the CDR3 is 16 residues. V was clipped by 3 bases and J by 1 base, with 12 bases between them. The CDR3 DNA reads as TGTGCCAGTAGTATCCCAGCGTGGGAGAACACCGGGGAGCTGTTTTTT. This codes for CASSIPAWENTGELFF. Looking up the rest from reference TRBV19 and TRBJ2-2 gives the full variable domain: DGGITQSPKYLFRKEGQNVTLSCEQNLNHDAMYWYRQDPGQGLRLIYYSQIVNDFQKGDIAEGYSVSREKKESFPLTVTSAQKNPTAFYLCASSIPAWENTGELFFGEGSRLTVL.

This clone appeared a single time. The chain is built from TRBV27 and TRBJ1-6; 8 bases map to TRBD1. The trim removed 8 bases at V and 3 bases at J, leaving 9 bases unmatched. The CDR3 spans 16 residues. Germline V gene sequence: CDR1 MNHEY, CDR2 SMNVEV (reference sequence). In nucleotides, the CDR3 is TGTGCCAGCGGGGGAATGGACAGGGTCTATAATTCACCCCTCCACTTT. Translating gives CASGGMDRVYNSPLHF.

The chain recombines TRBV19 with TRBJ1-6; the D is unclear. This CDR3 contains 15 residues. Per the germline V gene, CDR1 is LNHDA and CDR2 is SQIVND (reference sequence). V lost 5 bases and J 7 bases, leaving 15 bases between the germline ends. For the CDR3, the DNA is TGTGCCAGTAGTTCCGTTGGTGAAGAGAATTCACCCCTCCACTTT. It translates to CASSSVGEENSPLHF. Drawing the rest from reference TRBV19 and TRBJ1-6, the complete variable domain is DGGITQSPKYLFRKEGQNVTLSCEQNLNHDAMYWYRQDPGQGLRLIYYSQIVNDFQKGDIAEGYSVSREKKESFPLTVTSAQKNPTAFYLCASSSVGEENSPLHFGNGTRLTVT.

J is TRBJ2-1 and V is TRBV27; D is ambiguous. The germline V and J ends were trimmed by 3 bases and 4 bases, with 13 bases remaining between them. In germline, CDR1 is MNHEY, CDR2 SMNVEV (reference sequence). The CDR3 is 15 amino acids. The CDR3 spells CASSFGLPLYNEQFF. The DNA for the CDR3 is TGTGCCAGCAGTTTTGGGCTACCTCTTTACAATGAGCAGTTCTTC.

CDR3 DNA: TGTGCCAGTAGTATAACCCTCAACCCGGTTGCGAACACTGAAGCTTTCTTT. Protein product: CASSITLNPVANTEAFF. This rearrangement joins TRBV19 to TRBJ1-1; no definite D call. Trimming left V 2 bases short and J 1 base short, with 17 bases between. CDR1 and CDR2 from the germline V gene are LNHDA and SQIVND (reference sequence). CDR3 length equals 17 residues.

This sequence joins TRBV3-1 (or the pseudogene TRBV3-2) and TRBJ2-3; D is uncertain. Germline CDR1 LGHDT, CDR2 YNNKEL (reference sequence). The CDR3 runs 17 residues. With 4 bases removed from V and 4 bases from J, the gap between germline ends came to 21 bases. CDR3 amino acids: CASSLLQPRVVSDTQYF. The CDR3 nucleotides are TGTGCCAGCAGCCTTTTACAACCTAGGGTTGTGTCAGATACGCAGTATTTT.

The CDR3 coding sequence is TGTGCCAGCAGTGAACCAAACAGGATAGGGGACTATGGCTACACCTTC. It is translated as CASSEPNRIGDYGYTF. The chain recombines TRBV2 with TRBJ1-2, with D possibly TRBD1 on 5 matching bases. Germline loops: CDR1 SNHLY, CDR2 FYNNEI. CDR3 length: 16 amino acids. V shed 2 bases and J shed 3 bases, with 16 bases lying between them.

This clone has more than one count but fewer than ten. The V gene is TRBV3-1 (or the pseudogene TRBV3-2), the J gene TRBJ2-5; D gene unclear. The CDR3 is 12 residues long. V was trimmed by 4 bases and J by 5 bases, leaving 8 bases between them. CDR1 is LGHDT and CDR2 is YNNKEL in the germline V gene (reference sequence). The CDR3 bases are TGTGCCAGCAGCCCCTGGGGTGAGACCCAGTACTTC. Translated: CASSPWGETQYF.

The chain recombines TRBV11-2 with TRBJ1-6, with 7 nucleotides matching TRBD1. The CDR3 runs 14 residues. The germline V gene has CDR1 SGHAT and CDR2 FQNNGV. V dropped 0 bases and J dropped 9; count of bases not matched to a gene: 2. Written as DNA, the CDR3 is TGTGCCAGCAGCTTAGAGACAGGGCTTTCACCCCTCCACTTT. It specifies CASSLETGLSPLHF.

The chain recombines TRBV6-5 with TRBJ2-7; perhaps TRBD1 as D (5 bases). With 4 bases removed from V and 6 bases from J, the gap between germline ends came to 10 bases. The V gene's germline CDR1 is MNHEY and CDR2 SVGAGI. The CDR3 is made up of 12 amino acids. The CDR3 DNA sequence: TGTGCCAGCAGTTCCAGGGTAGGCGAGCAGTACTTC. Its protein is CASSSRVGEQYF.

CDR3 sequence: CASGTSGSTGELFF. As DNA, the CDR3 is TGTGCCAGCGGGACTAGCGGGAGCACCGGGGAGCTGTTTTTT. The V call is TRBV6-4, the J call TRBJ2-2; 14 bases map to TRBD2. The CDR3 loop spans 14 amino acids. The V and J ends lost 8 bases and 4 bases, in that order; junction bases with no gene match: 0. Germline V lookup: CDR1 MRHNA, CDR2 SNTAGT.

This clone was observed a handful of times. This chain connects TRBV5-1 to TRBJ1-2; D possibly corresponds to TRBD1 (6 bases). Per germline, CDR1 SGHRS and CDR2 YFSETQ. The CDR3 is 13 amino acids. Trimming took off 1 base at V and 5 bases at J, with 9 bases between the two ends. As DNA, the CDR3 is TGCGCCAGCAGCTTGTCAGGGGAGTATGGCTACACCTTC. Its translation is CASSLSGEYGYTF.

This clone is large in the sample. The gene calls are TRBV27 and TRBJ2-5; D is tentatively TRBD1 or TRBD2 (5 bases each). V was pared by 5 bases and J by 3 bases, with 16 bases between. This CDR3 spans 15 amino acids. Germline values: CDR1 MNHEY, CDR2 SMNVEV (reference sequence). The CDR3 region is CASSLLGESEETQYF. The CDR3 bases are TGTGCCAGCAGTCTCCTAGGGGAGTCTGAAGAGACCCAGTACTTC.

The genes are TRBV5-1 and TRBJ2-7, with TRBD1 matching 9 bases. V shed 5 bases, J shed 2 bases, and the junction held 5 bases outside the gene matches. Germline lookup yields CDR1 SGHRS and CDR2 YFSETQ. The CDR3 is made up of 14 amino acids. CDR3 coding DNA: TGCGCCAGCAGGCGAGGACAGGGGACCTACGAGCAGTACTTC. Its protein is CASRRGQGTYEQYF.

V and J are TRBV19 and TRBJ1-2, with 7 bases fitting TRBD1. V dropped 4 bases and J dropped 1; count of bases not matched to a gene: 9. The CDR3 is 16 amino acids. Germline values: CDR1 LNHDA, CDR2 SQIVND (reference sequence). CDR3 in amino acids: CASSTTGTAGNYGYTF. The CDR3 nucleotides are TGTGCCAGTAGTACGACCGGGACAGCTGGTAACTATGGCTACACCTTC.

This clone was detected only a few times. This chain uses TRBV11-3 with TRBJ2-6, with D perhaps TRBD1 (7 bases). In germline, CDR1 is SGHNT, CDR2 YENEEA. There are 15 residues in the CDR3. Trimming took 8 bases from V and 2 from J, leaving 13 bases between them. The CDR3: CASSAGGTGANVLTF. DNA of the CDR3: TGTGCCAGCTCGGCAGGGGGGACTGGGGCCAACGTCCTGACTTTC.

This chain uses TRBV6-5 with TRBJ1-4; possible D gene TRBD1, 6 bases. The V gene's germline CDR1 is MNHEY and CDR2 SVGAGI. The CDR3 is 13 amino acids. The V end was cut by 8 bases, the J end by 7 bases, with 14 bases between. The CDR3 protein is CASLLTGSEKLFF. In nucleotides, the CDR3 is TGTGCCAGCCTACTTACAGGGTCTGAAAAACTGTTTTTT.